This paragraph covers one T cell receptor (beta chain) sequence. Its antigen is undetermined. Assay used: immunoSEQ multiplex PCR; TCRdb lists only in-frame clones, some missing. The sample lists 100,000 to 120,000 clones, roughly 85% occurring once. The record originates from a study of T cell responses to AZD1222 COVID-19 vaccine. Whole-study context: Timing groups of about 4 and about 12 weeks for second doses were pooled. Study outcomes and limitations: White British people made up most donors, females outnumbered males, and clonal diversity was possibly underestimated. Spike-wide coverage was observed for vaccine-associated CD4 TCRs, with dominant responses at 160-218 and 743-854.

V was pared by 2 bases and J by 5 bases, with 5 bases of the junction left unmatched. The CDR3 totals 14 residues. Germline CDR1 SGHNT, CDR2 YYREEE (reference sequence). Sequencing was performed on peripheral blood, taken on day 0 of AZD1222 vaccination. The source of this sequence is an adult in good health. The chain recombines TRBV5-4 with TRBJ2-3; 7 bases fit TRBD1. CDR3 DNA: TGTGCCAGCAGCTTAAAGGGGGCGGGAGATACGCAGTATTTT. Translation: CASSLKGAGDTQYF.